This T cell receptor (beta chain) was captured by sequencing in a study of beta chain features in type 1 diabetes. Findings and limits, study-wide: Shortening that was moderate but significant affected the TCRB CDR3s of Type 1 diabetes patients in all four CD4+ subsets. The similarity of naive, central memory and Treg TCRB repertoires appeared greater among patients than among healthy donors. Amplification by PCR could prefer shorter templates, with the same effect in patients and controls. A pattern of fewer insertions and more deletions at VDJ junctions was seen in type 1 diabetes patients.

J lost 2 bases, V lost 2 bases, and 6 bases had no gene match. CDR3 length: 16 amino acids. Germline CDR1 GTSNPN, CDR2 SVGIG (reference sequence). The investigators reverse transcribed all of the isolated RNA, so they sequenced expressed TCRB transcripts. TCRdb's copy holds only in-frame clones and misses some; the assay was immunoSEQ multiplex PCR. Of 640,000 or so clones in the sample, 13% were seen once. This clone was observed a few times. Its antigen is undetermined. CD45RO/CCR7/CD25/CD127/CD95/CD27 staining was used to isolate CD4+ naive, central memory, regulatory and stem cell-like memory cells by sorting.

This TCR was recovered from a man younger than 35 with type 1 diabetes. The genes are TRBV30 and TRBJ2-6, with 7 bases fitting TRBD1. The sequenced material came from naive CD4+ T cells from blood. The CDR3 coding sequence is TGTGCCTGGAGTTCAACAGACAGGGCTGGGGCCAACGTCCTGACTTTC. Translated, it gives CAWSSTDRAGANVLTF.